The sequence of this TCR beta chain was determined in a study of blood T cell repertoires in COVID-19. Study-level background: The samples span acute and convalescent COVID-19 from the United States, Italy and Spain. PBMCs, B-cell-depleted T cells, or T cells were the source of the cDNA or gDNA that made up the material.

The V end lost 4 bases, the J end lost 7 bases, and 4 bases lay between the germline ends. This CDR3 is 11 amino acids long. CDR1 LGHNA and CDR2 YSLEER come from the germline V gene. As handled by the study authors: Reference gene primer amplification yielded estimated nucleated cell counts. Using immunoSEQ multiplex PCR, the repertoire was profiled, and TCRdb retains in-frame clones only, with some absent. The D gene and trimming were derived from the DNA, and the V and J assignments and clone size from that table. Found here are more than 95,000 clones, roughly three quarters of them singletons; the top ten hold more than 35%.

This TCR was recovered from a man between 35 and 55 years old with active or convalescent COVID-19. The sequenced sample was peripheral blood. The rearrangement links TRBV4-3 to TRBJ2-2; no definite D call. The CDR3 DNA follows: TGCGCCAGCAGCCGGAGCGGGGAGCTGTTTTTT. Translating gives CASSRSGELFF.